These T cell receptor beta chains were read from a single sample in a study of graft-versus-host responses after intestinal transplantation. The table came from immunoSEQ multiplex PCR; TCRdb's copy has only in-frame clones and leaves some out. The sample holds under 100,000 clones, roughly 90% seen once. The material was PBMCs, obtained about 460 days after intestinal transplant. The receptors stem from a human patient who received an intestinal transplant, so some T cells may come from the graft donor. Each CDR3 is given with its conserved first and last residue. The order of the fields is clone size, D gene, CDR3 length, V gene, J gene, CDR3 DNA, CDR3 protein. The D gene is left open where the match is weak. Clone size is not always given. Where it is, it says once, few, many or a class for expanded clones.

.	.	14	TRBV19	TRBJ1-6	TGTGCCAGTAGGGACGGCTCCTATAATTCACCCCTCCACTTT	CASRDGSYNSPLHF
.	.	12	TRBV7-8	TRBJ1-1	TGTGCCAGCAGCTTCGGGGCGGGTGAAGCTTTCTTT	CASSFGAGEAFF
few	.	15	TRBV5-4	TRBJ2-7	TGTGCCAGCAGCCCCGGGACCCCGAGCTCCTACGAGCAGTACTTC	CASSPGTPSSYEQYF
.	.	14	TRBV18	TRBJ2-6	TGTGCCAGCTCACCGAGCTCTGGGGCCAACGTCCTGACTTTC	CASSPSSGANVLTF
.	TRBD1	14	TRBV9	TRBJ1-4	TGTGCCAGCAGCCCCCGGGACAGGGGTGAAAAACTGTTTTTT	CASSPRDRGEKLFF
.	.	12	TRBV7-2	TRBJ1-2	TGTGCCAGCAGCTCCACTGGCTATGGCTACACCTTC	CASSSTGYGYTF
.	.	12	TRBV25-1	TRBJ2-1	TGTGCCAGCACCTACAGGGACAATGAGCAGTTCTTC	CASTYRDNEQFF
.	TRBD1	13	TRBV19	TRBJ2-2	TGTGCCAGCCGGGACAGGGCTCCCGGGGAGCTGTTTTTT	CASRDRAPGELFF
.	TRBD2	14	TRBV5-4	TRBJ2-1	TGTGCCAGCAGCAGCGGGGGGTCCTACAATGAGCAGTTCTTC	CASSSGGSYNEQFF
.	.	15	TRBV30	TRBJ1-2	TGTGCCTGGAGTGTTCTAAGGGGCACGAACTATGGCTACACCTTC	CAWSVLRGTNYGYTF
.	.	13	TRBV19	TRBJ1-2	TGTGCTAGTAGCAGGGGTAGTGGCTATGGCTACACCTTC	CASSRGSGYGYTF
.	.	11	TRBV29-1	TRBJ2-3	TGCAGCTTTGGGGCAGGGGTTACGCAGTATTTT	CSFGAGVTQYF
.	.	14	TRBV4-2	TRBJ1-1	TGTGCCAGCAGCCACCCTTCAGGCAACACTGAAGCTTTCTTT	CASSHPSGNTEAFF
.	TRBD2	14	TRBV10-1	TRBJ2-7	TGCGCCAGCAGTGAGCTCGGGGGGACCTACGAGCAGTACTTC	CASSELGGTYEQYF